The 21 T cell receptor beta chains given below trace back to one sample, sequenced in a study of cytotoxic CD8 clonotypes in ibrutinib-treated CLL. Sequencing was performed with immunoSEQ multiplex PCR; in TCRdb, only in-frame clones are kept and a portion is missing. Of some 8,000 clones in the sample, roughly 80% were seen once. Source: PBMCs, taken before ibrutinib treatment. The receptors here all came from a human donor with chronic lymphocytic leukemia.

This clone appeared a few times. This sequence joins TRBV28 and TRBJ2-2; no definite D call. The germline CDR1 and CDR2 sequences are MDHEN and SYDVKM. The CDR3 consists of 15 residues. Trimming stripped 2 bases from V and 0 bases from J, with 7 bases between. CDR3 protein: CASSLSKANTGELFF. DNA for the CDR3: TGTGCCAGCAGTTTAAGCAAAGCGAACACCGGGGAGCTGTTTTTT.

This clone was found once. The chain links TRBV30 to TRBJ2-1; 9 bases fit TRBD1. Germline V lookup: CDR1 GTSNPN, CDR2 SVGIG (reference sequence). J was trimmed by 0 bases and V by 4 bases; bases with no gene match: 4. The CDR3 covers 15 residues. Here the CDR3 reads CAWTADRGSYNEQFF. The DNA for the CDR3 is TGTGCCTGGACTGCGGACAGGGGCTCCTACAATGAGCAGTTCTTC.

This chain connects TRBV11-2 to TRBJ2-1; D may be TRBD1 (6 bases). This CDR3 has 15 residues. V lost 8 bases and J lost 9, with 23 bases in between. The V gene's germline CDR1 is SGHAT and CDR2 FQNNGV. The CDR3: CASSHQQGTTGEQFF. The CDR3, as DNA: TGTGCCAGCTCTCATCAACAGGGCACCACAGGTGAGCAGTTCTTC.

The rearrangement joins TRBV30 to TRBJ1-2; no definite D call. Trimming shortened V by 0 bases and J by 2 bases, and 10 bases separated the two germline ends. Germline CDR1 reads GTSNPN; CDR2 reads SVGIG (reference sequence). The CDR3 totals 14 residues. The DNA for the CDR3 is TGTGCCTGGAGTGTACTTTTAGGGAACTATGGCTACACCTTC. Translating it yields CAWSVLLGNYGYTF.

V and J are TRBV28 and TRBJ1-5, with TRBD1 matching over 7 bases. The CDR3 is 15 amino acids. Losses at the gene ends were 7 bases for V and 1 base for J; bases not matched to a gene: 7. Germline V gene lookup returns CDR1 MDHEN and CDR2 SYDVKM. This CDR3 is CASKGGTVSNQPQHF. Here the CDR3 DNA reads TGTGCCAGCAAGGGGGGGACAGTGAGCAATCAGCCCCAGCATTTT. Drawing the rest from reference TRBV28 and TRBJ1-5, the complete variable domain is DVKVTQSSRYLVKRTGEKVFLECVQDMDHENMFWYRQDPGLGLRLIYFSYDVKMKEKGDIPEGYSVSREKKERFSLILESASTNQTSMYLCASKGGTVSNQPQHFGDGTRLSIL.

This clone was counted only a few times. The CDR3 DNA sequence: TGTGCCAGTAGTCTCTCGGGGACAGGGGTCTACGAGCAGTACTTC. Translating it yields CASSLSGTGVYEQYF. This chain links TRBV19 with TRBJ2-7; 10 nucleotides line up with TRBD1. The CDR3 sequence is 15 residues long. Germline values: CDR1 LNHDA, CDR2 SQIVND (reference sequence). Trimming removed 5 bases from V and 3 bases from J; junction bases left unmatched: 7.

This clone was found a few times. This chain links TRBV4-3 with TRBJ2-7, with 9 bases lining up with TRBD1. The J segment lost 5 bases and the V segment lost 4 bases, leaving 15 bases of the junction unmatched. The CDR3 has 17 amino acids. Germline V gene data show CDR1 as LGHNA and CDR2 as YSLEER. The CDR3 sequence: CASSLNRGQGKWHEQYF. CDR3 coding DNA: TGCGCCAGCAGCCTCAATAGGGGACAGGGAAAGTGGCACGAGCAGTACTTC.

The chain carries TRBV6-5 and TRBJ2-7; D is uncertain. V lost 2 bases to trimming and J lost 6 bases, with 14 bases between them. Germline V gene sequence: CDR1 MNHEY, CDR2 SVGAGI. This CDR3 is built from 14 residues. The DNA of the CDR3 is TGTGCCAGCAGTTACACCCAGGAAATGGGCGAGCAGTACTTC. Protein product: CASSYTQEMGEQYF.

J is TRBJ2-1 and V is TRBV4-3; TRBD2 might be the D (5 bases). The CDR3 is 16 amino acids. V was clipped by 0 bases and J by 5 bases, with 14 bases between them. CDR1 and CDR2 (germline): LGHNA, YSLEER. The CDR3: CASSQDGLALNNEQFF. The CDR3, as DNA: TGCGCCAGCAGCCAAGATGGACTCGCCCTTAACAATGAGCAGTTCTTC.

This clone has a handful of counts. V and J are TRBV7-3 and TRBJ2-2, with 8 bases aligning to TRBD1. Germline V gene sequence: CDR1 SGHTA, CDR2 FQGTGA. J gave up 9 bases and V 4 bases, and 7 bases lay outside the gene matches. The CDR3 sequence is 14 residues long. CDR3 protein: CASSSGRGHRELFF. The CDR3, as DNA: TGTGCCAGCAGCTCGGGCAGGGGGCACAGGGAGCTGTTTTTT.

This chain links TRBV11-2 with TRBJ1-4, with D hard to call. From germline, CDR1 is SGHAT and CDR2 FQNNGV. Trimming removed 5 bases at V and 7 bases at J, with 14 bases between. There are 14 residues in the CDR3. In nucleotides, the CDR3 is TGTGCCAGCAGCCGTACGAGGGCGGGTGAAAAACTGTTTTTT. Translated: CASSRTRAGEKLFF.

CDR3 sequence reads: CASTMTREGYEQYF. In DNA form, the CDR3 reads TGTGCCAGCACCATGACGCGGGAGGGCTACGAGCAGTACTTC. This chain joins TRBV7-2 and TRBJ2-7; 9 bases are shared with TRBD2. CDR3 length: 14 amino acids. The V gene end was trimmed by 7 bases and the J gene end by 3 bases; junction bases not matched to a gene: 7. Germline V gene data show CDR1 as SGHTA and CDR2 as FQGNSA.

The genes are TRBV27 and TRBJ2-1; TRBD1 aligns across 9 bases. Unmatched junction bases numbered 10, after V lost 4 bases and J lost 6 bases. Looked up from germline, CDR1 is MNHEY and CDR2 is SMNVEV (reference sequence). This CDR3 region has 16 residues. The CDR3 reads CASSSYDRGDVNEQFF. The CDR3 nucleotides are TGTGCCAGCAGTTCTTATGACAGGGGGGATGTCAATGAGCAGTTCTTC.

The chain uses TRBV11-2 and TRBJ1-2; 8 bases match TRBD1. Looked up from germline, CDR1 is SGHAT and CDR2 is FQNNGV. CDR3 size: 13 residues. The V gene end was trimmed by 4 bases and the J gene end by 8 bases; junction bases not matched to a gene: 6. CDR3 in amino acids: CASSSGTGRGYTF. The CDR3 DNA follows: TGTGCCAGCAGCTCAGGGACAGGTCGAGGCTACACCTTC.

This clone appeared a single time. CDR3 in amino acids: CASSLGPQTGGANSPLHF. The CDR3, as DNA: TGTGCCAGCAGTTTAGGACCTCAGACAGGGGGGGCTAATTCACCCCTCCACTTT. The rearrangement uses TRBV28 and TRBJ1-6, with 9 bases aligning to TRBD1. V lost 2 bases to trimming and J lost 6 bases; unmatched junction nucleotides: 11. The germline V gene has CDR1 MDHEN and CDR2 SYDVKM. The CDR3 covers 18 residues.

The chain is built from TRBV4-3 and TRBJ1-5, with D possibly being TRBD1 (5 bases). Germline values: CDR1 LGHNA, CDR2 YSLEER. The CDR3 is 13 amino acids. V lost 1 base to trimming and J lost 7 bases, with 8 bases between them. CDR3 protein: CASSQGGEQPQHF. The CDR3 bases are TGCGCCAGCAGCCAAGGGGGGGAGCAGCCCCAGCATTTT.

The rearrangement uses TRBV6-6 and TRBJ1-1; 7 bases align to TRBD1. The CDR3 spans 14 residues. Germline assignment: CDR1 MNHNY and CDR2 SVGAGI (reference sequence). V was pared by 9 bases and J by 5 bases, with 12 bases of the junction left unmatched. The CDR3 sequence is CASGQEGARTEAFF. The CDR3 nucleotides are TGTGCCAGTGGCCAAGAGGGGGCGCGGACTGAAGCTTTCTTT.

This sequence joins TRBV7-2 and TRBJ2-1; 7 nucleotides line up with TRBD2. CDR3 size: 16 residues. Trimming removed 5 bases from V and 2 bases from J; junction bases left unmatched: 9. Germline V gene lookup returns CDR1 SGHTA and CDR2 FQGNSA. In DNA form, the CDR3 reads TGTGCCAGCAGCGTTTGGGGGGGAGCCACCTACAATGAGCAGTTCTTC. Translation: CASSVWGGATYNEQFF.

As to this clone: The sample has other DNA sequences that encode this CDR3 too. The genes are TRBV11-2 and TRBJ1-1; 8 bases map to TRBD1. After removal of 2 bases from V and 4 bases from J, the junction contained 6 bases not matched to a gene. The CDR3 has 15 residues. Germline V gene sequence: CDR1 SGHAT, CDR2 FQNNGV. CDR3 residues: CASSLRTGWSTEAFF. The DNA for the CDR3 is TGTGCCAGCAGCTTAAGGACAGGGTGGAGCACTGAAGCTTTCTTT.

The rearrangement uses TRBV5-6 and TRBJ1-1, with D perhaps matching TRBD1 (5 bases). Germline V gives CDR1 SGHDT, CDR2 YYEEEE. V shed 0 bases and J shed 3 bases, with 24 bases lying between them. The CDR3 is 19 amino acids. CDR3 loop: CASSLVFGRDVLADTEAFF. For the CDR3, the DNA is TGTGCCAGCAGCTTGGTTTTTGGCAGGGATGTTTTGGCCGACACTGAAGCTTTCTTT.

The rearrangement joins TRBV19 to TRBJ1-1; D is uncertain. Germline V gene lookup returns CDR1 LNHDA and CDR2 SQIVND (reference sequence). This CDR3 has 16 residues. Trimming pared 7 bases from V and 2 bases from J, leaving 20 bases between. The CDR3 loop is CASIGIRGAANTEAFF. The CDR3 DNA follows: TGTGCCAGTATAGGGATTAGAGGAGCGGCAAACACTGAAGCTTTCTTT.